The clone carrying this T cell receptor beta chain was counted ten times or more. TCR beta CDR3 regions were amplified from RNA. A first-round RT-PCR of the TCR CDR3 used the HTBI primer set. TCRdb re-derived calls from the multiplex PCR reads in MiXCR, one entry per CDR3 protein. The data contain some 460,000 distinct CDR3 sequences, approximately 14% of them singletons. These data come from a study of T cells in Graves' hyperthyroidism and ophthalmopathy. V was shortened by 3 bases and J by 10 bases, with 19 bases between the two germline ends. This CDR3 contains 15 residues. Germline-derived CDR1 and CDR2 are LGHNT and FRNRAP.

Specimen: blood. The V and J genes are TRBV12-5 and TRBJ2-1, with D perhaps matching TRBD2 (5 bases). This clonotype originated in a woman in her late teens or twenties with Graves' hyperthyroidism. CDR3 protein: CASGFAAAGVTEQFF. For the CDR3, the DNA is TGTGCTAGTGGTTTTGCAGCGGCAGGCGTCACCGAGCAGTTCTTC.